This T cell receptor beta chain was found in a study of blood T cell repertoires in COVID-19. At the level of the study: Samples came from the United States, Italy and Spain, spanning acute and convalescent COVID-19.

The CDR3 is 15 residues long. The germline CDR1 and CDR2 sequences are SGHVS and FQNEAQ. V was clipped by 8 bases and J by 2 bases, with 17 bases between them. Methods used by the authors: From reference gene primer amplification, estimates of nucleated cell counts were derived. Profiled with immunoSEQ multiplex PCR; TCRdb holds only in-frame clones, not every one. That table furnishes V, J and clone size, whereas the DNA furnished D and trimming. The repertoire holds just over 250,000 clones, with approximately 87% as singletons. The sequence was collected from a woman between 45 and 60 years old with acute or convalescent COVID-19. The sequenced sample was peripheral blood. V is TRBV7-8 and J is TRBJ2-3, with D perhaps matching TRBD1 (5 bases). The CDR3 here is CASGIQERFTDTQYF. DNA for the CDR3: TGTGCCAGCGGCATACAGGAGCGCTTCACAGATACGCAGTATTTT. Supplemented by reference TRBV7-8 and TRBJ2-3, the full variable domain reads GAGVSQSPRYKVAKRGQDVALRCDPISGHVSLFWYQQALGQGPEFLTYFQNEAQLDKSGLPSDRFFAERPEGSVSTLKIQRTQQEDSAVYLCASGIQERFTDTQYFGPGTRLTVL.